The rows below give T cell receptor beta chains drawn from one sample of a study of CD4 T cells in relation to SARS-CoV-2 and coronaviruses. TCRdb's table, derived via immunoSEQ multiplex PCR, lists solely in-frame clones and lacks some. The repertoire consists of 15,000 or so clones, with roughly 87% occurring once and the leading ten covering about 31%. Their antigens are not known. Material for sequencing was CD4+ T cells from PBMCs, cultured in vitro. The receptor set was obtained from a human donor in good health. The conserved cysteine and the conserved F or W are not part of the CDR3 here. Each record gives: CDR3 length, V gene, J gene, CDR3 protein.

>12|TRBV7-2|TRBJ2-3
ASSFLRRTDTQY
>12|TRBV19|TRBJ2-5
ASSTYSDQETQY
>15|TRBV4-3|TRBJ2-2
ASSQGEGVGVTGELF
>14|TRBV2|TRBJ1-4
ASSHGQGAIDEKLF
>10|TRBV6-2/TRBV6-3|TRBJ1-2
ASSYSFYGYT
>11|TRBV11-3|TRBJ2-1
ASGVKYLNEQF
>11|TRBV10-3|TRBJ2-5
AISERREETQY
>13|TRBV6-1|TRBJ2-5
ASSTTDSPQETQY
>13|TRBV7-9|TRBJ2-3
ASMRLASLTDTQY
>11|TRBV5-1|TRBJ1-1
ASSLQGNTEAF
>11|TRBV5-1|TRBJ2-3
ASSAGVGDTQY
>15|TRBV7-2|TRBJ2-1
ASSPKGGGGAFNEQF
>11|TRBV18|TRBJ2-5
ASSPSVFETQY
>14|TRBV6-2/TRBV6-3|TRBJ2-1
ASSSATSPRGNEQF
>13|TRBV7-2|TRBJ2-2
ASSLGQQLTGELF
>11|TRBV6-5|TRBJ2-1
ASSNWDFNEQF
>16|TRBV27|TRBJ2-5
ASRRRQGWGRYQETQY
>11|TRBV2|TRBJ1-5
ASSDFSNQPQH
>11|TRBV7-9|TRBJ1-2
ASSFSRVYGYT
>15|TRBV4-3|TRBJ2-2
ASSRGTSGGAGGELF
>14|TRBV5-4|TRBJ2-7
ASSVGVVRDPAEQY
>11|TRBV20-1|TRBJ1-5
SASGTGGQPQH
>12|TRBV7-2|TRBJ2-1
ASSPLAAYNEQF
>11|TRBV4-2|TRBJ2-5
ASSYRGQETQY
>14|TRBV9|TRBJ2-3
ASSARTTDSTDTQY
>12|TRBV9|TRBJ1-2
ASSQAGASYGYT
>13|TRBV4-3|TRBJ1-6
ASSQAPGQQSPLH
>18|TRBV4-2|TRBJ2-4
ASSQDPPGQGEIWGNIQY
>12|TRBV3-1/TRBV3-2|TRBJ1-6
ASSRRQTNSPLH
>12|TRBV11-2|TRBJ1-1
ASSLADPTRGAF
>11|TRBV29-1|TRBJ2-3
SVDSSTTDTQY
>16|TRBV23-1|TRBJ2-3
ASSPASSGGLVTDTQY
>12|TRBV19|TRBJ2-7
ASSIPGGSYEQY
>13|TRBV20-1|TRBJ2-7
SASYTGTDYYEQY